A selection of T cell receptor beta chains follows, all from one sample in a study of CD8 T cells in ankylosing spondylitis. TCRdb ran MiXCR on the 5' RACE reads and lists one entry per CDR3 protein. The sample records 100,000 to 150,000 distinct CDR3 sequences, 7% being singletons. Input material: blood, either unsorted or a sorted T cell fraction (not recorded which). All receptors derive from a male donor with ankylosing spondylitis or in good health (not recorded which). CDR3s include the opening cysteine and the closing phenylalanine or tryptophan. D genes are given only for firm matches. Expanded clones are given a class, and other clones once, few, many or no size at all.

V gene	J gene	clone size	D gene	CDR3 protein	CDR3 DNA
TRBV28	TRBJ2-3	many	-	CASSALLAGTTDTQYF	TGTGCCAGCAGTGCCCTTTTGGCGGGCACAACAGATACGCAGTATTTT
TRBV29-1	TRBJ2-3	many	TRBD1	CSVDDRGTDTQYF	TGCAGCGTTGACGACAGGGGGACAGATACGCAGTATTTT
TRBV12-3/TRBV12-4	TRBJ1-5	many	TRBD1	CASSDRGAGQPQHF	TGTGCCAGCAGTGACAGGGGTGCGGGTCAGCCCCAGCATTTT
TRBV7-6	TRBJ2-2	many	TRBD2	CASSLVAPHSAGAGELFF	TGTGCCAGCAGCTTAGTAGCCCCTCATTCTGCGGGAGCTGGGGAGCTGTTTTTT
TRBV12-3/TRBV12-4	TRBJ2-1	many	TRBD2	CASSPSGGAYNEQFF	TGTGCCAGCAGTCCCAGCGGGGGCGCTTACAATGAGCAGTTCTTC
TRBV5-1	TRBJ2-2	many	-	CASSERTSSTGELFF	TGCGCCAGCAGCGAGAGAACTAGCTCCACCGGGGAGCTGTTTTTT
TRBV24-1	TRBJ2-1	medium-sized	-	CATSDLEPNNEQFF	TGTGCCACCAGTGATTTGGAGCCAAACAATGAGCAGTTCTTC
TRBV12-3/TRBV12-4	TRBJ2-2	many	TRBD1	CASSFPGTGGGELFF	TGTGCCAGCAGTTTCCCCGGGACAGGGGGCGGGGAGCTGTTTTTT
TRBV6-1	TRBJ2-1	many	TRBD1	CASIGQGSYNEQFF	TGTGCCAGCATCGGACAGGGTAGCTACAATGAGCAGTTCTTC
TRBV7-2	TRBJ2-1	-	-	CASSSDPVSIYNEQFF	TGTGCCAGCAGCTCAGACCCGGTCTCGATCTACAATGAGCAGTTCTTC
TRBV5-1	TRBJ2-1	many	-	CASSERQTSSYNEQFF	TGCGCCAGCAGCGAAAGACAGACGAGCTCCTACAATGAGCAGTTCTTC
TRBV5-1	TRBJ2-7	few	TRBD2	CASSLGTSGSPRENEQYF	TGCGCCAGCAGCTTAGGGACTAGCGGGAGTCCTAGAGAAAACGAGCAGTACTTC
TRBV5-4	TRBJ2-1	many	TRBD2	CASSSGGTYNEQFF	TGTGCCAGCAGCTCCGGGGGGACCTACAATGAGCAGTTCTTC
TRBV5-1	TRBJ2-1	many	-	CASSGDFREQFF	TGCGCCAGCAGCGGGGATTTCCGTGAGCAGTTCTTC
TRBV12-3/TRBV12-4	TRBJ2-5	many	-	CASRHKLAFQETQYF	TGTGCCAGCAGACACAAGCTTGCTTTCCAAGAGACCCAGTACTTC
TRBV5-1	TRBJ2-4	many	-	CASSNALWGPENIQYF	TGCGCCAGCAGCAACGCTTTGTGGGGACCCGAAAACATTCAGTACTTC
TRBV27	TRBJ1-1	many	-	CASSLEGFGEAFF	TGTGCCAGCAGTTTAGAAGGGTTTGGGGAAGCTTTCTTT
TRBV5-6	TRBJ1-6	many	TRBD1	CASSLARGDSPLHF	TGTGCCAGCAGCTTGGCCAGGGGGGATTCACCCCTCCACTTT
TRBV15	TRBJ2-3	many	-	CATSRDRQRGWDTQYF	TGTGCCACCAGCAGAGACCGGCAGAGGGGCTGGGATACGCAGTATTTT
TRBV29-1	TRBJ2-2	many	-	CSVNTGELFF	TGCAGCGTGAACACCGGGGAGCTGTTTTTT
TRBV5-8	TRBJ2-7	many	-	CASSLGRREQYF	TGTGCCAGCAGCTTGGGGAGGCGGGAGCAGTACTTC
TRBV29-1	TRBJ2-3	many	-	CSVGHPGTDTQYF	TGCAGCGTTGGACACCCAGGCACAGATACGCAGTATTTT
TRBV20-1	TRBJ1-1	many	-	CSARVGGGGLSTEAFF	TGCAGTGCTAGAGTTGGCGGGGGGGGGCTGAGCACTGAAGCTTTCTTT
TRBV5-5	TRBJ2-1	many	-	CASSLGLANNEQFF	TGTGCCAGCAGCTTGGGGCTAGCGAACAATGAGCAGTTCTTC
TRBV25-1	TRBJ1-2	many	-	CASSGLTRQVNYGYTF	TGTGCCAGCAGTGGACTAACTAGACAGGTTAACTATGGCTACACCTTC
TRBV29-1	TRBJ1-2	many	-	CSVQENGYTF	TGCAGCGTACAGGAGAATGGCTACACCTTC
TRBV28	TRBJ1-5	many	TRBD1	CASSLPGTGGHQPQHF	TGTGCCAGCAGTTTACCGGGGACAGGCGGACATCAGCCCCAGCATTTT
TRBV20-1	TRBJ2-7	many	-	CSARALTEGPFSFYEQYF	TGCAGTGCTAGAGCTCTAACTGAGGGACCCTTTTCCTTCTACGAGCAGTACTTC
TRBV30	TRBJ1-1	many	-	CAWRQGFNTEAFF	TGTGCCTGGAGGCAGGGGTTCAATACTGAAGCTTTCTTT
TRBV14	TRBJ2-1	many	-	CASSQGNEQFF	TGTGCCAGCAGCCAAGGCAATGAGCAGTTCTTC
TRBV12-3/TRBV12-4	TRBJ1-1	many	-	CASSLSRVTEAFF	TGTGCCAGCAGTTTAAGCAGGGTCACTGAAGCTTTCTTT
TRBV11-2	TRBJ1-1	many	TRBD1	CASSPHGQGGYRNTEAFF	TGTGCCAGCAGCCCACATGGACAGGGAGGATATAGGAACACTGAAGCTTTCTTT
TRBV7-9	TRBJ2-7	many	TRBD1	CASSLVSGTGVYEQYF	TGTGCCAGCAGCTTAGTTTCCGGGACAGGGGTCTACGAGCAGTACTTC
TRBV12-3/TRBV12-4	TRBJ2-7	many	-	CASSFPGFSYEQYF	TGCGCCAGCAGTTTCCCAGGGTTCTCCTACGAGCAGTACTTC
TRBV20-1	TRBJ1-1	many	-	CSASPVGGRTEAFF	TGCAGTGCTAGTCCCGTTGGGGGGCGCACTGAAGCTTTCTTT
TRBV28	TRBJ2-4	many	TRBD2	CASSLAGLAGGRNIQYF	TGTGCCAGCAGTTTAGCGGGACTAGCGGGAGGGCGCAACATTCAGTACTTC
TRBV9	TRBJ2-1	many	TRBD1	CASSVEGQSSYNEQFF	TGTGCCAGCAGCGTAGAGGGACAGAGCTCCTACAATGAGCAGTTCTTC
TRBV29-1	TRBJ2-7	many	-	CSVTGTTYEQYF	TGCAGCGTCACCGGGACCACCTACGAGCAGTACTTC
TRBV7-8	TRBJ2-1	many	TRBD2	CASSLVASGGPTFNEQFF	TGTGCCAGCAGCTTAGTGGCTAGCGGGGGCCCTACCTTCAATGAGCAGTTCTTC
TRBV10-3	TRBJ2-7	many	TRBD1	CASTGTGYEQYF	TGTGCCAGCACCGGGACAGGCTACGAGCAGTACTTC
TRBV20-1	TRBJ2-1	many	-	CSAGWETRQFF	TGCAGTGCTGGCTGGGAGACGAGGCAGTTCTTC
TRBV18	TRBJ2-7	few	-	CASSPTRSGHEQYF	TGTGCCAGCTCACCAACCAGGTCAGGCCACGAGCAGTACTTC
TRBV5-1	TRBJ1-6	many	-	CASSPGGGSPLHF	TGCGCCAGCAGCCCGGGGGGTGGATCACCCCTCCACTTT
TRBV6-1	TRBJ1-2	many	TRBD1	CASSEGTGGLYGYTF	TGTGCCAGCAGTGAAGGGACAGGGGGACTCTATGGCTACACCTTC
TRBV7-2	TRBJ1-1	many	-	CASSLATVRDTEAFF	TGTGCCAGCAGCTTAGCGACGGTCCGGGACACTGAAGCTTTCTTT
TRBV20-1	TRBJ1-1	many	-	CSATTPEDWNTEAFF	TGCAGTGCTACGACACCAGAGGACTGGAACACTGAAGCTTTCTTT
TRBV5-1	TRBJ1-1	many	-	CASSEEPSNAEAFF	TGCGCCAGCAGCGAGGAGCCCTCGAACGCTGAAGCTTTCTTT
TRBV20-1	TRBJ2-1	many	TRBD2	CSAAIAGGPYNEQFF	TGCAGTGCTGCTATAGCGGGGGGGCCTTACAATGAGCAGTTCTTC
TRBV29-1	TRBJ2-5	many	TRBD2	CSVIGLAGDQETQYF	TGCAGCGTTATAGGACTAGCGGGAGACCAAGAGACCCAGTACTTC
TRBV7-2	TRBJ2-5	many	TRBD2	CASSSSGFQETQYF	TGTGCCAGCAGCTCTAGCGGGTTCCAAGAGACCCAGTACTTC